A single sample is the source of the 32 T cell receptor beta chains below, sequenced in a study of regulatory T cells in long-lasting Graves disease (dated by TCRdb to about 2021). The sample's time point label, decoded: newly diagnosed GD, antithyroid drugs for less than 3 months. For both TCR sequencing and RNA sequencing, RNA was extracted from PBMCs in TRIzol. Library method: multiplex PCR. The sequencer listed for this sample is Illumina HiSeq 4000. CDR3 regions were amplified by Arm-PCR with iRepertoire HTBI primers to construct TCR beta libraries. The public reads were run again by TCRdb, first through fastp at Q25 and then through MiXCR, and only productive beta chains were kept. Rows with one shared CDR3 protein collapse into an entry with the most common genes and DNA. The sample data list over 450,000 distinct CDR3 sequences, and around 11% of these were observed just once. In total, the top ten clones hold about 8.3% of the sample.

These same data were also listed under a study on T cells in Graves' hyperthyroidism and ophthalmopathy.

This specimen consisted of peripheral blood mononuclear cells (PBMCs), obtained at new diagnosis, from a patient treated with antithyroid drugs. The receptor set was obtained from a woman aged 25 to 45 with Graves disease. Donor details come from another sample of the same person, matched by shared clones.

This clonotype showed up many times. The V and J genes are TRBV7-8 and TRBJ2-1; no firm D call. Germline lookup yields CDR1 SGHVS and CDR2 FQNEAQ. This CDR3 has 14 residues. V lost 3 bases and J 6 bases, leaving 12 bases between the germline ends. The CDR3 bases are TGTGCCAGCAGCTTTACTACGTTGGCCAATGAGCAGTTCTTC. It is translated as CASSFTTLANEQFF. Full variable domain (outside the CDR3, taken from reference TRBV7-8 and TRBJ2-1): GAGVSQSPRYKVAKRGQDVALRCDPISGHVSLFWYQQALGQGPEFLTYFQNEAQLDKSGLPSDRFFAERPEGSVSTLKIQRTQQEDSAVYLCASSFTTLANEQFFGPGTRLTVL.

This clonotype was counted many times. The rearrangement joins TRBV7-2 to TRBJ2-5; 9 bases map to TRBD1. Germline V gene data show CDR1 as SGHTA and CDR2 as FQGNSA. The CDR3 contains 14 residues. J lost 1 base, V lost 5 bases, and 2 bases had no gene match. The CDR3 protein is CASSRDRVQETQYF. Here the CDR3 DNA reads TGTGCCAGCAGCCGGGACAGGGTCCAAGAGACCCAGTACTTC. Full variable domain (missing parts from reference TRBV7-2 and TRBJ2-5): GAGVSQSPSNKVTEKGKDVELRCDPISGHTALYWYRQSLGQGLEFLIYFQGNSAPDKSGLPSDRFSAERTGGSVSTLTIQRTQQEDSAVYLCASSRDRVQETQYFGPGTRLLVL.

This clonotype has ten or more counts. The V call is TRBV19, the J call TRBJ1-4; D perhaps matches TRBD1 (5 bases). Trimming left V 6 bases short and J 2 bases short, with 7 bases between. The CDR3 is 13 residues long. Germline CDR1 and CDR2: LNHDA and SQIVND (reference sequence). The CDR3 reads CASRTVTNEKLFF. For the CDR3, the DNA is TGTGCCAGTAGGACAGTCACTAATGAAAAACTGTTTTTT.

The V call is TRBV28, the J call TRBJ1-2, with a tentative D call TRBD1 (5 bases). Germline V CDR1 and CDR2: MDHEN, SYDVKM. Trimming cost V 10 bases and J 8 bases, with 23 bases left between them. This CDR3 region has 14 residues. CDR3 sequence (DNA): TGTGCCACCATCTGGGGGGGTGAGACGGCGGGCTACACCTTC. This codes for CATIWGGETAGYTF.

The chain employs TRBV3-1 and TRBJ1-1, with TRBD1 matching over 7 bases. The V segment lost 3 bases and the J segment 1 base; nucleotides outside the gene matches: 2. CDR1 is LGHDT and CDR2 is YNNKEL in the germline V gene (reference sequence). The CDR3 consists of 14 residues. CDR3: CASSQRTGNTEAFF. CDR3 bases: TGTGCCAGCAGCCAGAGGACAGGGAACACTGAAGCTTTCTTT.

CDR3 nucleotides: TGCAGCGTTGTAGGACAGGGACGCAATGAGCAGTTCTTC. Translation: CSVVGQGRNEQFF. The chain combines TRBV29-1 with TRBJ2-1; 8 nucleotides agree with TRBD1. The CDR3 runs to 13 residues. V lost 4 bases and J lost 6; bases outside the gene matches: 5. Germline loops: CDR1 SQVTM, CDR2 ANQGSEA.

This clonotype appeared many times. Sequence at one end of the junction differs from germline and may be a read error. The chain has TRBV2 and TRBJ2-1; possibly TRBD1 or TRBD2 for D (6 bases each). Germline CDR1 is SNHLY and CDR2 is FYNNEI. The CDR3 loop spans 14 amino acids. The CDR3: CASSEKGVGERVLF. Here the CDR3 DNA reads TGTGCCAGCAGTGAAAAGGGGGTCGGGGAGCGGGTCCTCTTC.

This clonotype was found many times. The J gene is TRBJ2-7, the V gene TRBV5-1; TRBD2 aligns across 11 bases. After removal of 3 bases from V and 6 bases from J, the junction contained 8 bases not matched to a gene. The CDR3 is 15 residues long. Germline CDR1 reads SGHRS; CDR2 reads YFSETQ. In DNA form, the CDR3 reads TGCGCCAGCAGCTCGCTAGCGGGAGGACTTGGCGAGCAGTACTTC. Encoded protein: CASSSLAGGLGEQYF.

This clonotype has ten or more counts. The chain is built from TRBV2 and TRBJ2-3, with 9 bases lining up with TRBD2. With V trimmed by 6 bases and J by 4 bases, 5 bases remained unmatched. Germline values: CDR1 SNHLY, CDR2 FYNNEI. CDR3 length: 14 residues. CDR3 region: CASSVAGASDTQYF. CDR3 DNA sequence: TGTGCCAGCAGCGTAGCGGGAGCCTCAGATACGCAGTATTTT. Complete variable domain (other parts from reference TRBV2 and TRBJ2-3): EPEVTQTPSHQVTQMGQEVILRCVPISNHLYFYWYRQILGQKVEFLVSFYNNEISEKSEIFDDQFSVERPDGSNFTLKIRSTKLEDSAMYFCASSVAGASDTQYFGPGTRLTVL.

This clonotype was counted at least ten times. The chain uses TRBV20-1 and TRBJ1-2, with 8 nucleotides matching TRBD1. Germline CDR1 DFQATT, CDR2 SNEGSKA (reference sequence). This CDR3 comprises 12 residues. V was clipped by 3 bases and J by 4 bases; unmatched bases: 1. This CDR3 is CSASDRGYGYTF. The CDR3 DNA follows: TGCAGTGCTAGTGACAGGGGCTATGGCTACACCTTC.

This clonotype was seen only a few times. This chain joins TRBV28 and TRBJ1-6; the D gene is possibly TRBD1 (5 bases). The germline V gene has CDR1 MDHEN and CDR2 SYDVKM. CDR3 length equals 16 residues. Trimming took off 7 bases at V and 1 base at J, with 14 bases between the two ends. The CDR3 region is CASNLWGASYNSPLHF. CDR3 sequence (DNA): TGTGCCAGCAACTTGTGGGGCGCATCCTATAATTCACCCCTCCACTTT.

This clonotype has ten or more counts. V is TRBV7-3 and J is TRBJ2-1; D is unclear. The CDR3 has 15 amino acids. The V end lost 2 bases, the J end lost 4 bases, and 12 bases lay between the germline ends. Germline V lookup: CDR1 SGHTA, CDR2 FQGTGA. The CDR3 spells CASSLGPAGYNEQFF. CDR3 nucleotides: TGTGCCAGCAGCTTAGGCCCCGCCGGATACAATGAGCAGTTCTTC.

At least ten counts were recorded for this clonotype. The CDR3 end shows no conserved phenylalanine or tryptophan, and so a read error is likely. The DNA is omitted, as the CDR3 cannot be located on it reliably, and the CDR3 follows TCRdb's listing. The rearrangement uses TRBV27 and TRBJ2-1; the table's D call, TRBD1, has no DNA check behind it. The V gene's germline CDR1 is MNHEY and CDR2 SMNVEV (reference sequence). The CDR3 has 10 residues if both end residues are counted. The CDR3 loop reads CASSLLGTTG.

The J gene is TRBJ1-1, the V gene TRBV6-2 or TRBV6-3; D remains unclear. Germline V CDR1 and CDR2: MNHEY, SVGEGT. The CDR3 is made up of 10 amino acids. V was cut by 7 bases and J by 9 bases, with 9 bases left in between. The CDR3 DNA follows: TGTGCCAGCATGGGTGCCCAAGCTTTCTTT. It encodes CASMGAQAFF.

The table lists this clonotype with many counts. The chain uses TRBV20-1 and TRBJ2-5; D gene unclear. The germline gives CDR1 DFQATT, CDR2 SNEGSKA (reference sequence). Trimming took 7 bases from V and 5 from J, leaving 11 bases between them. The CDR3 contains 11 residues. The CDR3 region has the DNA TGCAGTGTTGGGGTAGGGGAGACCCAGTACTTC. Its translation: CSVGVGETQYF.

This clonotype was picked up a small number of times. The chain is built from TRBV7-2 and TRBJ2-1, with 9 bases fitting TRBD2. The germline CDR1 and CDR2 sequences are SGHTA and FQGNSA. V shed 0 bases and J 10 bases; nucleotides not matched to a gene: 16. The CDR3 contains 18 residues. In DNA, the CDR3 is TGTGCCAGCAGCTTAGCGCTAACTAGCGGGTGGGAGGAGATGGAGCAGTTCTTC. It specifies CASSLALTSGWEEMEQFF. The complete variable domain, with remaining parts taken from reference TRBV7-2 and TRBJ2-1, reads GAGVSQSPSNKVTEKGKDVELRCDPISGHTALYWYRQSLGQGLEFLIYFQGNSAPDKSGLPSDRFSAERTGGSVSTLTIQRTQQEDSAVYLCASSLALTSGWEEMEQFFGPGTRLTVL.

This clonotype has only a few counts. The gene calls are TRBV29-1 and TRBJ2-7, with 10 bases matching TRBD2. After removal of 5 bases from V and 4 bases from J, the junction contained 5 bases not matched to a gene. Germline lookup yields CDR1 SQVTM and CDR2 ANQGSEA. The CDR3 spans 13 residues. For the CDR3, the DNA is TGCAGCGTTAGTAGCGGGAGGTTGTACGAGCAGTACTTC. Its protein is CSVSSGRLYEQYF.

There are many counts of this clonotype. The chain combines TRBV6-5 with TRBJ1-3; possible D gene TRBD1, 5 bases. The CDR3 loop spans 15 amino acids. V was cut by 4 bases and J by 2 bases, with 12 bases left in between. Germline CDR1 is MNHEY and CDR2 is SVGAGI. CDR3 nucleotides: TGTGCCAGCAGTTTAAACAGGTGTCCTGGAAACACCATATATTTT. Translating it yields CASSLNRCPGNTIYF.

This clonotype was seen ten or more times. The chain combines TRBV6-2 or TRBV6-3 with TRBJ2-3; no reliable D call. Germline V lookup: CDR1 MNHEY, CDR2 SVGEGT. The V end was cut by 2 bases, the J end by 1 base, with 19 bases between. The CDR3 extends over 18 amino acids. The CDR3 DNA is TGTGCCAGCAGTTACCCTCGACATGACCCCTGGGGCACAGATACGCAGTATTTT. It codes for CASSYPRHDPWGTDTQYF.

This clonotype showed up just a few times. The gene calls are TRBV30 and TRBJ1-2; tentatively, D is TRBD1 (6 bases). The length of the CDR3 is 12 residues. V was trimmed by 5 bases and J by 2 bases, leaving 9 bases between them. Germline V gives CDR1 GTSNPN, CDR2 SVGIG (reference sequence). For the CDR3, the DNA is TGTGCCTGGGGGGGCAGCAACTATGGCTACACCTTC. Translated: CAWGGSNYGYTF. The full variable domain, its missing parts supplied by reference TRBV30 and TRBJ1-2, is SQTIHQWPATLVQPVGSPLSLECTVEGTSNPNLYWYRQAAGRGLQLLFYSVGIGQISSEVPQNLSASRPQDRQFILSSKKLLLSDSGFYLCAWGGSNYGYTFGSGTRLTVV.

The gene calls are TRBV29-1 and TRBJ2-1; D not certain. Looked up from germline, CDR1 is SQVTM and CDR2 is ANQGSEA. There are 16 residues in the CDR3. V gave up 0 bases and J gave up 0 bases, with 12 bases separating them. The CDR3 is CSVEDRMKSSYNEQFF. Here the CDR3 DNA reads TGCAGCGTTGAAGACAGAATGAAAAGCTCCTACAATGAGCAGTTCTTC.

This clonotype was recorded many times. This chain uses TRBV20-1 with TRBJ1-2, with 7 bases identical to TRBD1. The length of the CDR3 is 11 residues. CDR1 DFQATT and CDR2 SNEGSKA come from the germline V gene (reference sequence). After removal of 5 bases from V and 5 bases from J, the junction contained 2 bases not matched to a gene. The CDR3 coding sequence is TGCAGTGCTCAGACAGGGTATGGCTACACCTTC. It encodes CSAQTGYGYTF.

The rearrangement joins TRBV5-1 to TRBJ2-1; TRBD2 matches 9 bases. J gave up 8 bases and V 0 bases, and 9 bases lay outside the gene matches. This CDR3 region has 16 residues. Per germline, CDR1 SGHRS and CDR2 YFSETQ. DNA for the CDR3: TGCGCCAGCAGCTTGGGTTCACTAGCGGGTAAGGATGAGCAGTTCTTC. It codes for CASSLGSLAGKDEQFF. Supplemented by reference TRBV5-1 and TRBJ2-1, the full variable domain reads KAGVTQTPRYLIKTRGQQVTLSCSPISGHRSVSWYQQTPGQGLQFLFEYFSETQRNKGNFPGRFSGRQFSNSRSEMNVSTLELGDSALYLCASSLGSLAGKDEQFFGPGTRLTVL.

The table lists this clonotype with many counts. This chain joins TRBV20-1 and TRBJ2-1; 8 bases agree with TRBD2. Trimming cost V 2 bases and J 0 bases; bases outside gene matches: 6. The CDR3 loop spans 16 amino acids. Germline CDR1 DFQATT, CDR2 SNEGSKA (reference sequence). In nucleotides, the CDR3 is TGCAGTGCTAGATGGCTAGCGGGTGTCTCCTACAATGAGCAGTTCTTC. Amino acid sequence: CSARWLAGVSYNEQFF.

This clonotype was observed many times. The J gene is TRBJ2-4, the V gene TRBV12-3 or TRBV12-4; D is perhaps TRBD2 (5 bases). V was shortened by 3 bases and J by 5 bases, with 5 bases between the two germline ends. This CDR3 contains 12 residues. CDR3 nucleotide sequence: TGTGCCAGCAGTTTCGGGGAAAACATTCAGTACTTC. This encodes CASSFGENIQYF.

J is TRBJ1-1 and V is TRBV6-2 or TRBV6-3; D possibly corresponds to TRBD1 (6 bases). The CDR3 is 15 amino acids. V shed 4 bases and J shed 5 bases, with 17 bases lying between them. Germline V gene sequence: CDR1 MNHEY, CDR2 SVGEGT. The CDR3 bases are TGTGCCAGCAGTTCCCCGACCACAGGGATGACTGAAGCTTTCTTT. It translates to CASSSPTTGMTEAFF.

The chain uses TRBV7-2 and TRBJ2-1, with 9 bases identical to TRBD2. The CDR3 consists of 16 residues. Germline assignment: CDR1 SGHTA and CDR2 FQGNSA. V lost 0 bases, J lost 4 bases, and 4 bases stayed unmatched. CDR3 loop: CASSLAPSGTYNEQFF. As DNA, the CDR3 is TGTGCCAGCAGCTTAGCCCCTAGCGGGACGTACAATGAGCAGTTCTTC.

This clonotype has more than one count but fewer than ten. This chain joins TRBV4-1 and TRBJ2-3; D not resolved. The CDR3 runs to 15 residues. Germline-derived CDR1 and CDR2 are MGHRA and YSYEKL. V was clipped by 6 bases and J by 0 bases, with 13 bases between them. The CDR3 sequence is CASSRPEWSTDTQYF. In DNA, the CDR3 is TGCGCCAGCAGTCGTCCGGAGTGGAGCACAGATACGCAGTATTTT.

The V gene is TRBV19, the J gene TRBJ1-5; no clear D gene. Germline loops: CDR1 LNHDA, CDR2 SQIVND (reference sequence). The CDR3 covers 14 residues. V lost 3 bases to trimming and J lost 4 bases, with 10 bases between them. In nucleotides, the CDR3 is TGTGCCAGTAGTATTGCCGGTGGGAATCAGCCCCAGCATTTT. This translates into CASSIAGGNQPQHF.

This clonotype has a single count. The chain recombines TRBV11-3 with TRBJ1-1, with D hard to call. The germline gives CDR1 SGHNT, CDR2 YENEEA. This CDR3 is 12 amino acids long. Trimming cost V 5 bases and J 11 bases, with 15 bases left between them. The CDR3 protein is CASSPARVGAFF. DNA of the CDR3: TGTGCCAGCAGCCCTGCAAGGGTTGGGGCTTTCTTT.

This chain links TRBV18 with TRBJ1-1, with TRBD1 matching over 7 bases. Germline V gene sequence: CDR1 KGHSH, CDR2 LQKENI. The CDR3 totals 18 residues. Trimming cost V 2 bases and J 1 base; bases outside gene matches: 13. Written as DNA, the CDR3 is TGTGCCAGCTCACCAAATCGACGGGGACAGAGTCGGAACACTGAAGCTTTCTTT. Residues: CASSPNRRGQSRNTEAFF.

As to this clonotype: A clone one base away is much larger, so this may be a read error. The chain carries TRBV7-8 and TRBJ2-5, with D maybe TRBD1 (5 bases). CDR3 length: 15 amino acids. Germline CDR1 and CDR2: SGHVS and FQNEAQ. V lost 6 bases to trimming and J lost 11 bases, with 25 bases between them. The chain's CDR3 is CASRRLGASYNEQYF. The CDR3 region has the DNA TGTGCCAGCAGACGCCTAGGGGCCTCCTACAATGAGCAGTACTTC. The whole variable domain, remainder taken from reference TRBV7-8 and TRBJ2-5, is GAGVSQSPRYKVAKRGQDVALRCDPISGHVSLFWYQQALGQGPEFLTYFQNEAQLDKSGLPSDRFFAERPEGSVSTLKIQRTQQEDSAVYLCASRRLGASYNEQYFGPGTRLLVL.